This section outlines one T cell receptor beta chain sequence together with its context. As originally analysed: Estimation of nucleated cell counts was performed using reference gene primer amplification. Profiling relied on immunoSEQ multiplex PCR, and the TCRdb table lists in-frame clones only, not all of them. V and J calls and clone size are copied from that table; D and trimming were computed from the DNA. Altogether 350,000 or so clones are present, around 91% being singletons, with the ten largest covering about 6.8%. This specimen comes from a study of blood T cell repertoires in COVID-19. Study in general: Whether acute or convalescent, the COVID-19 samples came from the United States, Italy and Spain. PBMCs, B-cell-depleted T cells, or T cells provided the cDNA or gDNA that made up the material.

The length of the CDR3 is 14 residues. Germline CDR1 SEHNR, CDR2 FQNEAQ (reference sequence). The V and J ends lost 2 bases and 3 bases respectively, with 10 bases between them. Specimen: peripheral blood. The source is a man younger than 30 with active or convalescent COVID-19. V is TRBV7-9 and J is TRBJ1-2; D not certain. The CDR3 sequence: CASSLSRVDYGYTF. DNA of the CDR3: TGTGCCAGCAGCTTATCACGGGTTGACTATGGCTACACCTTC.